The source of this TCR beta chain is a study of blood T cell repertoires in COVID-19. Study background: Collection of acute and convalescent COVID-19 samples took place in the United States, Italy and Spain. Sample material is recorded as cDNA or gDNA derived from T cells, B-cell-depleted T cells, or PBMCs.

CDR1 is SGHKS, CDR2 YYEKEE, per germline (reference sequence). The CDR3 loop spans 17 amino acids. J lost 3 bases, V lost 2 bases, and 8 bases had no gene match. Original methodology: Researchers report that nucleated cell counts were estimated from reference gene primer amplification. Measured with immunoSEQ multiplex PCR; TCRdb has only the in-frame clones, and not every one. V and J calls and clone size are those listed in that table; D and trimming were worked out from the DNA. The table shows about 170,000 clones, with roughly 84% occurring only once. The TCR was taken from a man between 65 and 80 years old with active or convalescent COVID-19. The rearrangement uses TRBV5-5 and TRBJ2-2; 9 bases line up with TRBD1. Sequenced input: peripheral blood. Here the CDR3 DNA reads TGTGCCAGCAGCTTCCCAACAGGGGGCGCGGACACCGGGGAGCTGTTTTTT. Translating gives CASSFPTGGADTGELFF.